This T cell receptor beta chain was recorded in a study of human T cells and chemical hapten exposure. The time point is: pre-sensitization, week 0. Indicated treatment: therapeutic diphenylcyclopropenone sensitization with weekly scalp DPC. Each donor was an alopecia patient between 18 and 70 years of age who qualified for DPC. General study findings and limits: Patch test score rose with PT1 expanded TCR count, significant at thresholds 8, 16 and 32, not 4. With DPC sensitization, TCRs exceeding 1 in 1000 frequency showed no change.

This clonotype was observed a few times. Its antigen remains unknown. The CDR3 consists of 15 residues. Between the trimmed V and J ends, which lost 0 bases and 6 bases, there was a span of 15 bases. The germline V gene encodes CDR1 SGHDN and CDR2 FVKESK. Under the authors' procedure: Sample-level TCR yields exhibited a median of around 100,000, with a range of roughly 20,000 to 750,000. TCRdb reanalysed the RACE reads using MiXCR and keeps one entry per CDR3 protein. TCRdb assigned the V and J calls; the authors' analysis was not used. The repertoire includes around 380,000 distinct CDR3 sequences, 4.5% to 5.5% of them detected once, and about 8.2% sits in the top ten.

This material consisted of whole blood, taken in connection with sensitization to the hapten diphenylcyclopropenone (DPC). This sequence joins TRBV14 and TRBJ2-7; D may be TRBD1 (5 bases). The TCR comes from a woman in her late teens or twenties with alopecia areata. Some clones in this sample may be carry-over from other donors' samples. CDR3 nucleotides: TGTGCCAGCAGCCAAGATCTAGGGGTGGGATTCGAGCAGTACTTC. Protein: CASSQDLGVGFEQYF.